Shown below are 20 T cell receptor beta chains from a single sample sequenced in a study of response to subunit inactivated influenza vaccine. TCRdb re-called the RT-PCR reads with MiXCR, one entry per CDR3 protein. The table records a few hundred thousand distinct CDR3 sequences, approximately 7.2% of them present only once. Sequenced material: PBMCs from blood, taken less than 25 months after vaccination. The receptors derive from a man in his fifties or sixties who received an inactivated influenza vaccine.

This clonotype was found a few times. This CDR3 reads CSVSVSQAYEQYF. The CDR3 region has the DNA TGCAGCGTTTCAGTTTCGCAGGCCTACGAGCAGTACTTC. V gene TRBV29-1 combines with J gene TRBJ2-7; D is ambiguous. The ends were cut back, 5 bases at V and 2 bases at J, with 13 bases in the middle. The CDR3 covers 13 residues. Per germline, CDR1 SQVTM and CDR2 ANQGSEA.

This clonotype was found a few times. The genes are TRBV5-4 and TRBJ1-4; D possibly corresponds to TRBD1 (5 bases). The CDR3 covers 14 residues. Germline-derived CDR1 and CDR2 are SGHNT and YYREEE (reference sequence). The germline V and J ends were trimmed by 2 bases and 7 bases, with 12 bases remaining between them. The CDR3 DNA is TGTGCCAGCAGCTTTCAGGGATCGGGTGAAAAACTGTTTTTT. Translated: CASSFQGSGEKLFF. The entire variable domain, with the rest obtained from reference TRBV5-4 and TRBJ1-4, is as follows: ETGVTQSPTHLIKTRGQQVTLRCSSQSGHNTVSWYQQALGQGPQFIFQYYREEENGRGNFPPRFSGLQFPNYSSELNVNALELDDSALYLCASSFQGSGEKLFFGSGTQLSVL.

The chain couples TRBV20-1 to TRBJ1-6; 9 bases agree with TRBD1. The CDR3 loop spans 16 amino acids. CDR1 is DFQATT, CDR2 SNEGSKA, per germline (reference sequence). The junction had 4 bases not matched to a gene; V was cut back by 0 bases and J by 4 bases. This CDR3 is CSARETDRGYNSPLHF. In DNA form, the CDR3 reads TGCAGTGCTAGAGAAACCGACAGGGGGTATAATTCACCCCTCCACTTT.

The DNA of the CDR3 is TGTGCCAGCAGTTTACAGGGGCGCTACGAGCAGTACTTC. Translating it yields CASSLQGRYEQYF. The chain recombines TRBV27 with TRBJ2-7, with D maybe TRBD1 (6 bases). The CDR3 is 13 residues long. The germline V gene encodes CDR1 MNHEY and CDR2 SMNVEV (reference sequence). V was pared by 2 bases and J by 3 bases, with 8 bases between.

The sample holds a few counts of this clonotype. The chain recombines TRBV5-1 with TRBJ2-7; tentatively, D is TRBD1 (6 bases). Trimming left V 1 base short and J 3 bases short, with 11 bases between. The CDR3 length is 14 residues. CDR1 is SGHRS and CDR2 is YFSETQ in the germline V gene. The CDR3 reads CASSLNRAFYEQYF. The CDR3 bases are TGCGCCAGCAGCTTGAACAGGGCCTTCTACGAGCAGTACTTC.

This clonotype was seen a handful of times. The rearrangement links TRBV12-3 or TRBV12-4 to TRBJ2-1; D may be TRBD2 (5 bases). The CDR3 has 13 amino acids. V lost 2 bases and J 9 bases, leaving 11 bases between the germline ends. CDR3 sequence reads: CASSLIFEGEQFF. CDR3 in DNA: TGTGCCAGCAGTTTAATATTTGAGGGTGAGCAGTTCTTC.

V and J are TRBV4-2 and TRBJ2-1; a weak D match, TRBD1 (8 bases). Germline assignment: CDR1 LGHNA and CDR2 YNFKEQ. This CDR3 region has 17 residues. Trimming removed 0 bases from V and 9 bases from J, with 21 bases in between. The CDR3, as DNA: TGTGCCAGCAGCCAAGACCAAGGACAGGGTGGGGGGGGTGAGCAGTTCTTC. Its protein product is CASSQDQGQGGGGEQFF.

Ten or more counts support this clonotype. This chain links TRBV2 with TRBJ2-5; 7 bases fit TRBD1. CDR3 length equals 14 residues. Germline-derived CDR1 and CDR2 are SNHLY and FYNNEI. Trimming took 6 bases from V and 7 from J; bases not matched to a gene: 11. CDR3 DNA sequence: TGTGCCAGCAGGGACGACTACAGGGGCGGGACCCAGTACTTC. Protein: CASRDDYRGGTQYF.

The chain carries TRBV20-1 and TRBJ2-1; the D gene is possibly TRBD2 (6 bases). Germline loops: CDR1 DFQATT, CDR2 SNEGSKA (reference sequence). V was clipped by 5 bases and J by 0 bases, with 14 bases between them. The CDR3 loop spans 15 amino acids. CDR3 amino acids: CSAPSTSFSYNEQFF. Written as DNA, the CDR3 is TGCAGTGCTCCATCAACTAGCTTCTCCTACAATGAGCAGTTCTTC.

This clonotype has at least ten counts. This sequence joins TRBV12-3 or TRBV12-4 and TRBJ2-7; tentative D call: TRBD1 (7 bases). The CDR3 is 14 residues long. V was cut by 5 bases and J by 1 base, with 12 bases left in between. CDR3 residues: CASSLQGTSYEQYF. CDR3 coding DNA: TGTGCCAGCAGTCTACAGGGGACTTCCTACGAGCAGTACTTC.

The chain is built from TRBV18 and TRBJ2-2; a possible D gene is TRBD2 (5 bases). Germline CDR1 and CDR2: KGHSH and LQKENI. Trimming cost V 1 base and J 3 bases, with 12 bases left between them. The CDR3 has 16 residues. The CDR3 bases are TGTGCCAGCTCACCACGAATAAGCGGAGACACCGGGGAGCTGTTTTTT. As protein: CASSPRISGDTGELFF.

This clonotype was recorded many times. The chain is built from TRBV20-1 and TRBJ2-7; D may be TRBD1 or TRBD2 (5 bases each). The CDR3 loop spans 15 amino acids. V was trimmed by 5 bases and J by 6 bases, leaving 23 bases between them. Germline loops: CDR1 DFQATT, CDR2 SNEGSKA (reference sequence). The CDR3 region is CSAPTRPNYGAEQYF. The CDR3 bases are TGCAGTGCTCCAACTAGACCCAACTATGGGGCCGAGCAGTACTTC.

In its sample, this clonotype was seen a few times. This chain joins TRBV20-1 and TRBJ2-7; 8 bases match TRBD1. This CDR3 is 15 amino acids long. The ends lost 0 bases at V and 2 bases at J; junction bases unmatched: 6. CDR1 and CDR2 (germline): DFQATT, SNEGSKA (reference sequence). CDR3 loop: CSARDGTGLTYEQYF. CDR3 bases: TGCAGTGCTAGAGACGGGACAGGCCTAACCTACGAGCAGTACTTC.

This clonotype was observed a handful of times. The J gene is TRBJ2-6, the V gene TRBV24-1; a weak D match, TRBD2 (5 bases). CDR1 and CDR2 (germline): KGHDR, SFDVKD. This CDR3 has 15 amino acids. V gave up 2 bases and J gave up 2 bases, with 6 bases separating them. The CDR3 protein is CATSDSRAGANVLTF. In nucleotides, the CDR3 is TGTGCCACCAGTGATTCGAGGGCTGGGGCCAACGTCCTGACTTTC.

About this clonotype itself: This likely comes from a read error, as the CDR3 has no conserved phenylalanine or tryptophan at its end. The chain carries TRBV4-3 and TRBJ1-6; D uncertain. The CDR3 has 15 residues. The V and J ends lost 0 bases and 6 bases respectively, with 9 bases between them. Germline V gives CDR1 LGHNA, CDR2 YSLEER. The CDR3 DNA sequence: TGCGCCAGCAGCCAAGAACCGGAGCCTAATTCACCCCTCCACCTT. Encoded protein: CASSQEPEPNSPLHL.

About this clonotype itself: A junction boundary mismatches the germline segment, possibly from a read error. V usage is TRBV3-1 and J usage is TRBJ2-3; 8 bases fit TRBD2. CDR1 and CDR2 (germline): LGHDT, YNNKEL (reference sequence). This CDR3 contains 15 residues. In nucleotides, the CDR3 is TGTGCCAGCAGCCCCGGGGGGGCCCGTTCAGATAAGCAGTATTTT. Amino acid sequence: CASSPGGARSDKQYF.

As to this clonotype: The CDR3 carries no conserved terminal phenylalanine or tryptophan, so it likely arises from a read error. The chain joins TRBV7-9 to TRBJ2-7; no clear D. The length of the CDR3 is 13 residues. The V gene lost 0 bases and the J gene lost 3 bases, with 6 bases spanning the gap. Germline-derived CDR1 and CDR2 are SEHNR and FQNEAQ (reference sequence). CDR3 nucleotides: TGTGCCAGCAGCTTAGCGGGGAACTACGAGCAGTACTCC. Translating it yields CASSLAGNYEQYS.

This clonotype has just a few counts. The chain uses TRBV20-1 and TRBJ2-3; 11 nucleotides agree with TRBD2. Losses at the gene ends were 0 bases for V and 2 bases for J; bases not matched to a gene: 13. CDR1 is DFQATT, CDR2 SNEGSKA, per germline (reference sequence). The CDR3 contains 19 residues. Written as DNA, the CDR3 is TGCAGTGCTAGAGATTTGGGGCTAGCGGGGGGCCCGTCCACAGATACGCAGTATTTT. It yields the protein CSARDLGLAGGPSTDTQYF.

This rearrangement joins TRBV7-2 to TRBJ2-4; D gene ambiguous. The CDR3 extends over 13 amino acids. V was pared by 1 base and J by 6 bases, with 7 bases between. The germline V gene encodes CDR1 SGHTA and CDR2 FQGNSA. CDR3 sequence (DNA): TGTGCCAGCAGCTTAGGCAATCCAAACATTCAGTACTTC. Its protein product is CASSLGNPNIQYF. Combining the CDR3 with reference TRBV7-2 and TRBJ2-4 gives the whole variable domain GAGVSQSPSNKVTEKGKDVELRCDPISGHTALYWYRQSLGQGLEFLIYFQGNSAPDKSGLPSDRFSAERTGGSVSTLTIQRTQQEDSAVYLCASSLGNPNIQYFGAGTRLSVL.

This clonotype was recorded only once. This chain uses TRBV9 with TRBJ2-3; D gene unclear. CDR3 length: 14 amino acids. CDR1 and CDR2 (germline): SGDLS, YYNGEE. V lost 0 bases and J 6 bases, leaving 11 bases between the germline ends. CDR3: CASSVDSAADTQYF. The DNA of the CDR3 is TGTGCCAGCAGCGTAGATTCAGCTGCTGATACGCAGTATTTT.